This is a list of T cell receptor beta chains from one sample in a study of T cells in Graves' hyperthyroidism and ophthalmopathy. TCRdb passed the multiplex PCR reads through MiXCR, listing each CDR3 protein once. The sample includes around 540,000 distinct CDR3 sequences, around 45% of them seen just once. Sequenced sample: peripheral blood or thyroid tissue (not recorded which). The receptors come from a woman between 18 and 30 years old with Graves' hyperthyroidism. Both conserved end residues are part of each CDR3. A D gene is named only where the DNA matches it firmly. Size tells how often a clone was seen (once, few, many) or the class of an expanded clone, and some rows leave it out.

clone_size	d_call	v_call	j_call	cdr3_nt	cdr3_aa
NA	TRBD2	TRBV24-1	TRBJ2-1	TGTGCCACCAGTGATTTGCGCACAGCTAGCGGGGGGAATGAGCAGTTCTTC	CATSDLRTASGGNEQFF
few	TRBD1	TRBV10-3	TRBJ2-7	TGTGCCATCAGTGGCTCGGATGGACAGGGGAAGGCACGGCATTCCTACGAGCAGTACTTC	CAISGSDGQGKARHSYEQYF
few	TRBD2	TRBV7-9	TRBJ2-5	TGTGCCACCCCATCTGCGGGAGGGCCGGAGACCCAGTACTTC	CATPSAGGPETQYF
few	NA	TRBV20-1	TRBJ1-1	TGCAGTGCTAGAGACGGACAGCTGAACACTGAAGCTTTCTTT	CSARDGQLNTEAFF
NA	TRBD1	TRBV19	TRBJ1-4	TGTGCCAGTAGTAAATCGGGGACAGGGACTAATGAAAAACTGTTTTTT	CASSKSGTGTNEKLFF
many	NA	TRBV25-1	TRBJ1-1	TGTGCCAGCAGTGACCCGGGACGGACAAACACTGAAGCTTTCTTT	CASSDPGRTNTEAFF
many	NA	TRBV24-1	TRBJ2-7	TGTGCCACCAGTGAGAATACAGGATACGAGCAGTACTTC	CATSENTGYEQYF
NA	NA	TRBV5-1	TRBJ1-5	TGCGCCAGCAGCCAAGCTGGGATCAATCAGCCCCAGCATTTT	CASSQAGINQPQHF
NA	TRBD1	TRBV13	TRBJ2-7	TGTGCCAGCAGCTCGATAACACCGAGGGACAGTTACGAGCAGTACTTC	CASSSITPRDSYEQYF
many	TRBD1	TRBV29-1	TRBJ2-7	TGCAGCGTGAGGACAGGGGGCGCATCCGAGCAGTACTTC	CSVRTGGASEQYF
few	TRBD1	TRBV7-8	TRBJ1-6	TGTGCCAGCAGACAACGGACAGGTCAAGGTTTCCCCCTCCACTTT	CASRQRTGQGFPLHF
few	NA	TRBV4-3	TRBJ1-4	TGCGCCAGCAGCCAAGGACGCGGGGGAGCGGAAAAACTGTTTTTT	CASSQGRGGAEKLFF
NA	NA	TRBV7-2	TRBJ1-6	TGTGCCAGCAGACGGACACGGGGAGCGGCCCTCCACTTT	CASRRTRGAALHF
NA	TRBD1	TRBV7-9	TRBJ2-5	TGCGCCAGCAGCCCCATCCAACTGACAGGGGCCGAGACCCAGTACTTC	CASSPIQLTGAETQYF
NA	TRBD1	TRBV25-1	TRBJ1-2	TGTACCAGCAGCTACACCGGGACAGCGATTGACTATGGCTACACCTTC	CTSSYTGTAIDYGYTF
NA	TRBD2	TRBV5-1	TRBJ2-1	TGCGCCAGCAGCAGGCCTAGCGGTAGCTCCTACGAGCAGTTCTTC	CASSRPSGSSYEQFF
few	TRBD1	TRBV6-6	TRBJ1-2	TGTGCCAGCAGTTACGACAGGGGATGGCATGGCTACACCTTC	CASSYDRGWHGYTF
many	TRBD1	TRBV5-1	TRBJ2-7	TGCGCCAGCTCCAGGGACAGAACCTACGAGCAGTACTTC	CASSRDRTYEQYF
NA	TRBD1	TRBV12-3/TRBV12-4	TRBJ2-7	TGTGCCATCAGTGAGACCGGACAGGAGACCTACGAGCAGTACTTC	CAISETGQETYEQYF
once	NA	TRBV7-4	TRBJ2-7	TGTGCCAGCAGCGTAGGCGGCGGGAAGGCTCACGAGCAGTACTTC	CASSVGGGKAHEQYF
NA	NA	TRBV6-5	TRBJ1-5	TGTGCCATCAGTTACTCGACAGGTATCAGGCCCCAGCATTTT	CAISYSTGIRPQHF
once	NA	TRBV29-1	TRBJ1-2	TGCAGCGACAGTTTTTCCGCAGCTAACTATGGCTACACCTTC	CSDSFSAANYGYTF
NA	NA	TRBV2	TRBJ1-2	TGTGGCAGCATGGGGCTCAATGGCTACACCTTC	CGSMGLNGYTF
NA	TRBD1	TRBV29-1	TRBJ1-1	TGCAGCGTTCTGGGGGACAGGGTAGGCACTGAAGCTTTCTTT	CSVLGDRVGTEAFF
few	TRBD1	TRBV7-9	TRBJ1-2	TGTGCCAGCAGCTCGGAGGGGGCCAGCTATGGCTACACCTTC	CASSSEGASYGYTF
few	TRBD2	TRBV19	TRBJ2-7	TGTGCCAGTAGTACGGGACTAGCGGCGTCCTACGAGCAGTACTTC	CASSTGLAASYEQYF
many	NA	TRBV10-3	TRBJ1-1	TGTGCCGGAGGGGGATACAACACTGAAGCTTTCTTT	CAGGGYNTEAFF
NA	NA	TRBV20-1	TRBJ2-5	TGCAGTGCTAGGGCCCCACTAGCAGCGAGGTGGGGGATTGAGACCCAGTACTTC	CSARAPLAARWGIETQYF
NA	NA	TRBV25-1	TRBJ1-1	TGTGCCAGCAGTGCCGGGGGTTCCTTAAACACTGAAGCTTTCTTT	CASSAGGSLNTEAFF
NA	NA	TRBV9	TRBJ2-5	TGTGCCAGCAGCGTCTCGCTGCAAGAGACCCAGTACTTC	CASSVSLQETQYF
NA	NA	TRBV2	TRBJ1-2	TGTGCCAGCAGTTACGGGGATGGCTACACCTTC	CASSYGDGYTF
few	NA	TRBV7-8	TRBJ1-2	TGTGCCAGCAGCTTAGCAGGGTTCGGCTATGGCTACACCTTC	CASSLAGFGYGYTF
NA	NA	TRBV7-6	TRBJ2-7	TGTGCCAGCAGCTCCCCCAGCGGAGGCCTCTACGAGCAGTACTTC	CASSSPSGGLYEQYF
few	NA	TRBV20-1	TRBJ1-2	TGCAGTGCTATAAGGCAGAGCATGACTTACTATGGCTACACCTTC	CSAIRQSMTYYGYTF
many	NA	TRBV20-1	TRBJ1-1	TGCAGTGCCTTGACCGAGAACACTGAAGCTTTCTTT	CSALTENTEAFF
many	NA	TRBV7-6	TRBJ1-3	TGTGCCAGCAGCTCCGTCGATGACGCCTCTGGAAACACCATATATTTT	CASSSVDDASGNTIYF
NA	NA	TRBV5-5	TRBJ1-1	TGTGCCAGCAGCCGAGACAGGTCTAATGCTGAAGCTTTCTTT	CASSRDRSNAEAFF
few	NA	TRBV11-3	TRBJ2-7	TGTGCCAGCAGCCAAAAGGGACTCTCCTCCTACGAGCAGTACTTC	CASSQKGLSSYEQYF
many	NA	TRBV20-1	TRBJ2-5	TGCAGTGCTACTAACCCGGGGGAGACCCAGTACTTC	CSATNPGETQYF
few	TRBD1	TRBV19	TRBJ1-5	TGTGCGGGGGGGGACAGGGGTGAACAGCCCCAGCATTTT	CAGGDRGEQPQHF
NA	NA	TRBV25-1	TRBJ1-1	TGTGCCAGCAGTTCAGGGGTGTCTGAAGCTTTCTTT	CASSSGVSEAFF
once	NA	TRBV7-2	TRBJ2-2	TGTGCCAGCAGCTTGCAGGGGCAGGAGGGAGGGGAGCTGTTTTTT	CASSLQGQEGGELFF
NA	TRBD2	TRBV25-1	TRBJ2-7	TGTGCCACCAGTGATGCCGCGGGAGCCGAGCAGTACTTC	CATSDAAGAEQYF
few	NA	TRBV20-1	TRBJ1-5	TGCAGTGCTAGAGATACAGGGCTTAGCAATCAGCCCCAGCATTTT	CSARDTGLSNQPQHF
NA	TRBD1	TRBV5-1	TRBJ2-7	TGTGCCAGTTACAGACAGGGTGGGAGCTCCTACGAGCAGTACTTC	CASYRQGGSSYEQYF
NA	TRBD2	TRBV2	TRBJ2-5	TGTGCCAGCAGTGACCCCGGGACTAGCGGGAAGGAGACCCAGTACTTC	CASSDPGTSGKETQYF
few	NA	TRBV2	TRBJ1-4	TGTGCCAGCAGTGAGCCGTACCCAGGTAATGAAAAACTGTTTTTT	CASSEPYPGNEKLFF
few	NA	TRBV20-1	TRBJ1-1	TGCAGTGCCACGGGACGGGTAAATGTTTACACTGAAGCTTTCTTT	CSATGRVNVYTEAFF
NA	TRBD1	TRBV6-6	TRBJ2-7	TGTGCCAGCAAGCCTCCCAAGGGACAGGGAACCGAGCAGTACTTC	CASKPPKGQGTEQYF
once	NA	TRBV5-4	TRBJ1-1	TGTGCCAGCAGCTTGGATAAAGGGTATCGTACTGAAGCTTTCTTT	CASSLDKGYRTEAFF
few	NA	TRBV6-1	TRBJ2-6	TGTGCCAGCAGCTCTCCAAACTCAGACTCTGGGGCCAACGTCCTGACTTTC	CASSSPNSDSGANVLTF
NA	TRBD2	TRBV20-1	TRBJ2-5	TGCAGTGCTACCAGGGGGACTAGCGGACAAGAGACCCAGTACTTC	CSATRGTSGQETQYF
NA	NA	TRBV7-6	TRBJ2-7	TGTGCCAGCAGCAGGGGGGATTTCTACGAGCAGTACTTC	CASSRGDFYEQYF
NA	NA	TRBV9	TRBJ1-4	TGTGCCAGCAGCGGCCCGGGGGGTGAAAAACTGTTTTTT	CASSGPGGEKLFF
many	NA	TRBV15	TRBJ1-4	TGTGCCACCAACTCCTATGGTGGGGAAAAACTGTTTTTT	CATNSYGGEKLFF
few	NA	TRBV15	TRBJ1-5	TGTGCCACCAGCAGAGATCGGGTGGCGGGCCTTGTATATTTT	CATSRDRVAGLVYF
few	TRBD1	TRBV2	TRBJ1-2	TGTGCCAGCAGTCTACAGGGGGAGGGATATGGCTACACCTTC	CASSLQGEGYGYTF
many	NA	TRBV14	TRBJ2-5	TGTGCCAGCAGCCAAGTTAGAGAGACCCAGTACTTC	CASSQVRETQYF
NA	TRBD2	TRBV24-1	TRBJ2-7	TGTGCCACCCGTGACCCAACTAGCGGAGTATGGTACTTC	CATRDPTSGVWYF